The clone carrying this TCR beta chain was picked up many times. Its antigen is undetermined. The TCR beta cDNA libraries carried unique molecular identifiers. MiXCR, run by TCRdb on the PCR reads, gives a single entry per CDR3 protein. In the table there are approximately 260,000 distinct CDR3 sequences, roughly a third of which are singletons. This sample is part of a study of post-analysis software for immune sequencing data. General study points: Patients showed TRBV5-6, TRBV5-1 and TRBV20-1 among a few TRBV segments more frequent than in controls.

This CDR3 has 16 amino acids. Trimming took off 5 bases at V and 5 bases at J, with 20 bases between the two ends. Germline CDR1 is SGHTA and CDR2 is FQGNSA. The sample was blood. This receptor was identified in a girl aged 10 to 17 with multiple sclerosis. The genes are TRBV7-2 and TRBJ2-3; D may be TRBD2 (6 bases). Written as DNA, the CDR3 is TGTGCCAGCAGCCCGGCGGGTGCGGGAATTGGAGATACGCAGTATTTT. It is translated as CASSPAGAGIGDTQYF.